This T cell receptor beta chain derives from a study of CD8 T cells in ankylosing spondylitis. This clonotype was seen repeatedly, ten times or more. Its antigen is not identified. The CDR3 covers 17 residues. The germline V and J ends were trimmed by 0 bases and 8 bases, with 17 bases remaining between them. The germline V gene encodes CDR1 LGHNA and CDR2 YSLEER. Making use of molecular barcodes, quantitative 5'-RACE generated TCR beta libraries. TCRdb reprocessed the 5' RACE reads via MiXCR and lists one record per CDR3 protein. The data contain about 460,000 distinct CDR3 sequences, about 5.2% of them singletons. Whole-study findings and limits: Matched ankylosing spondylitis synovial fluid reportedly contained a significantly enriched population of disease-linked clones. A CD8+ phenotype characterized the disease-linked clones, which were relatively rare in peripheral blood. Some motif variants were previously reported in reactive arthritis synovial fluid and blood. Characteristic of ankylosing spondylitis blood, it appeared, was a TCR beta motif comprising roughly 8 highly homologous variants.

Material: blood, either unsorted or a sorted T cell fraction (not recorded which). V is TRBV4-3 and J is TRBJ1-6; D gene unclear. The TCR originated in a male donor with ankylosing spondylitis. The CDR3 DNA reads TGCGCCAGCAGCCAAGATAGCTTCCCCGGGGTGGATTCACCCCTCCACTTT. It translates to CASSQDSFPGVDSPLHF.